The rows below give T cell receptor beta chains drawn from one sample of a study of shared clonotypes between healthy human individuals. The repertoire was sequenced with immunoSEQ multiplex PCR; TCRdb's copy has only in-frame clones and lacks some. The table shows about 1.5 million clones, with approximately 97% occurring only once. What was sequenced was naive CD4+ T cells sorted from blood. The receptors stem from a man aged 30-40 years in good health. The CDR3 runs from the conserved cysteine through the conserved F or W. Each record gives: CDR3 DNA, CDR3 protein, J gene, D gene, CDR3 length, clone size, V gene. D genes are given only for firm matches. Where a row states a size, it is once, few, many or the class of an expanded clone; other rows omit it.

cdr3_nt: TGTGCCAGCAGCTCCCTCAGGGGATCGTACGAGCAGTACTTC
cdr3_aa: CASSSLRGSYEQYF
j_call: TRBJ2-7
d_call: .
cdr3_length: 14
clone_size: once
v_call: TRBV7-6

cdr3_nt: TGTGCCAGCAGCGGACAGGGGGCCTTGAACACCGGGGAGCTGTTTTTT
cdr3_aa: CASSGQGALNTGELFF
j_call: TRBJ2-2
d_call: TRBD1
cdr3_length: 16
clone_size: .
v_call: TRBV4-2

cdr3_nt: TGTGCCAGCAGTGGGGGACTAGCGGTACTTCGCAATGAGCAGTTCTTC
cdr3_aa: CASSGGLAVLRNEQFF
j_call: TRBJ2-1
d_call: TRBD2
cdr3_length: 16
clone_size: .
v_call: TRBV2

cdr3_nt: TGTGCCAGCACCTTTTTGGGCGGGACCTACGAGCAGTACTTC
cdr3_aa: CASTFLGGTYEQYF
j_call: TRBJ2-7
d_call: .
cdr3_length: 14
clone_size: once
v_call: TRBV28

cdr3_nt: TGTGCCAGCAGTTTATTAACTAGCGGGTCACGCACAGATACGCAGTATTTT
cdr3_aa: CASSLLTSGSRTDTQYF
j_call: TRBJ2-3
d_call: TRBD2
cdr3_length: 17
clone_size: .
v_call: TRBV27

cdr3_nt: TGTGCCAGCAGTTACGTCAGGATTTTCTACGAGCAGTACTTC
cdr3_aa: CASSYVRIFYEQYF
j_call: TRBJ2-7
d_call: .
cdr3_length: 14
clone_size: .
v_call: TRBV6-5

cdr3_nt: TGTGCCAGCAGTCCTTGGGGGGCAGATACGCAGTATTTT
cdr3_aa: CASSPWGADTQYF
j_call: TRBJ2-3
d_call: .
cdr3_length: 13
clone_size: .
v_call: TRBV27

cdr3_nt: TGCGCCAGCAGCCAAGATTTGACAGGCTACAATGAGCAGTTCTTC
cdr3_aa: CASSQDLTGYNEQFF
j_call: TRBJ2-1
d_call: .
cdr3_length: 15
clone_size: .
v_call: TRBV4-3

cdr3_nt: TGCAGCGTTCGGACAGGGGTCCATGAGCAGTTCTTC
cdr3_aa: CSVRTGVHEQFF
j_call: TRBJ2-1
d_call: TRBD1
cdr3_length: 12
clone_size: once
v_call: TRBV29-1

cdr3_nt: TGTGCCAGCAGCTCGGGGGGGCAGCCAAGGAACACTGAAGCTTTCTTT
cdr3_aa: CASSSGGQPRNTEAFF
j_call: TRBJ1-1
d_call: .
cdr3_length: 16
clone_size: .
v_call: TRBV5-6

cdr3_nt: TGCGCCAGCAGCCGGGGGCAGGGCCGACCCCAAGAGACCCAGTACTTC
cdr3_aa: CASSRGQGRPQETQYF
j_call: TRBJ2-5
d_call: .
cdr3_length: 16
clone_size: .
v_call: TRBV5-1

cdr3_nt: TGTGCCAGCAGTGGTGGCTTCGTCGGTGACTATGGCTACACCTTC
cdr3_aa: CASSGGFVGDYGYTF
j_call: TRBJ1-2
d_call: .
cdr3_length: 15
clone_size: .
v_call: TRBV2

cdr3_nt: TGTGCCATCAGTGAGGGTCCGAGTATGAACACTGAAGCTTTCTTT
cdr3_aa: CAISEGPSMNTEAFF
j_call: TRBJ1-1
d_call: .
cdr3_length: 15
clone_size: .
v_call: TRBV10-3

cdr3_nt: TGTGCCAGCAGTTTAAGCTATCAGGGCGGGGAGCTGTTTTTT
cdr3_aa: CASSLSYQGGELFF
j_call: TRBJ2-2
d_call: .
cdr3_length: 14
clone_size: .
v_call: TRBV27

cdr3_nt: TGTGCCATCCACTTCTCTAGCGGGAATACCGCCGAGCAGTACTTC
cdr3_aa: CAIHFSSGNTAEQYF
j_call: TRBJ2-7
d_call: TRBD2
cdr3_length: 15
clone_size: .
v_call: TRBV6-5

cdr3_nt: TGTGCCAGCAGCGTAGAAGGATGGGCCGGGGAGACCCAGTACTTC
cdr3_aa: CASSVEGWAGETQYF
j_call: TRBJ2-5
d_call: .
cdr3_length: 15
clone_size: .
v_call: TRBV9

cdr3_nt: TGTGCCAGCAGCAGCCCGGGACAGCGGAAGACCCAGTACTTC
cdr3_aa: CASSSPGQRKTQYF
j_call: TRBJ2-5
d_call: TRBD1
cdr3_length: 14
clone_size: .
v_call: TRBV7-2

cdr3_nt: TGTGCCATCAGTGCAGGTCCGCGCGAGACCCAGTACTTC
cdr3_aa: CAISAGPRETQYF
j_call: TRBJ2-5
d_call: .
cdr3_length: 13
clone_size: .
v_call: TRBV10-3

cdr3_nt: TGTGCCAGCAGCCGACAGGGGGCCGACGAGCAGTACTTC
cdr3_aa: CASSRQGADEQYF
j_call: TRBJ2-7
d_call: TRBD1
cdr3_length: 13
clone_size: .
v_call: TRBV5-5

cdr3_nt: TGTGCCAGCAGCGAGACTAGTATGCCCACAGATACGCAGTATTTT
cdr3_aa: CASSETSMPTDTQYF
j_call: TRBJ2-3
d_call: .
cdr3_length: 15
clone_size: .
v_call: TRBV2

cdr3_nt: TGCGCCAGCAAAGGTCAGGGGGCGCGAGAGACCCAGTACTTC
cdr3_aa: CASKGQGARETQYF
j_call: TRBJ2-5
d_call: TRBD1
cdr3_length: 14
clone_size: .
v_call: TRBV5-1

cdr3_nt: TGTGCCAGCCGACGGACAGGGGCGAATGAGCAGTTCTTC
cdr3_aa: CASRRTGANEQFF
j_call: TRBJ2-1
d_call: TRBD1
cdr3_length: 13
clone_size: .
v_call: TRBV14

cdr3_nt: TGCGCCAGCAGCCAAGATCCTAGCGGGAGTTCTGAGCAGTACTTC
cdr3_aa: CASSQDPSGSSEQYF
j_call: TRBJ2-7
d_call: TRBD2
cdr3_length: 15
clone_size: .
v_call: TRBV4-3

cdr3_nt: TGTGCCAGCAGCTTAAGGGCCCGCAATGAGCAGTTCTTC
cdr3_aa: CASSLRARNEQFF
j_call: TRBJ2-1
d_call: .
cdr3_length: 13
clone_size: .
v_call: TRBV7-3

cdr3_nt: TGTGCCAGCAGCCCAACTAGCGGGACCTCCTACAATGAGCAGTTCTTC
cdr3_aa: CASSPTSGTSYNEQFF
j_call: TRBJ2-1
d_call: TRBD2
cdr3_length: 16
clone_size: .
v_call: TRBV5-4

cdr3_nt: TGTGCCAGCAGCCAGACAGCAAGAACCGGGGAGCTGTTTTTT
cdr3_aa: CASSQTARTGELFF
j_call: TRBJ2-2
d_call: .
cdr3_length: 14
clone_size: .
v_call: TRBV6-4

cdr3_nt: TGTGCTAGTGGTTTGGTACTGGGACAGGGATTGGAAAATGAGCAGTTCTTC
cdr3_aa: CASGLVLGQGLENEQFF
j_call: TRBJ2-1
d_call: TRBD1
cdr3_length: 17
clone_size: .
v_call: TRBV12-5

cdr3_nt: TGTGCCAGTAGTGTCCCCGGGAGGGGGCGCCCTGAGCAGTTCTTC
cdr3_aa: CASSVPGRGRPEQFF
j_call: TRBJ2-1
d_call: .
cdr3_length: 15
clone_size: .
v_call: TRBV19

cdr3_nt: TGTGCCAGCAGCTTAGCCACTAGCGGTTACTACGAGCAGTACTTC
cdr3_aa: CASSLATSGYYEQYF
j_call: TRBJ2-7
d_call: TRBD2
cdr3_length: 15
clone_size: .
v_call: TRBV7-2

cdr3_nt: TGTGCCAGCAGCTTAAATCGGGGACTAGCGGGAGTTGGGTACGGGGAGCTGTTTTTT
cdr3_aa: CASSLNRGLAGVGYGELFF
j_call: TRBJ2-2
d_call: TRBD2
cdr3_length: 19
clone_size: .
v_call: TRBV7-2

cdr3_nt: TGCGCCAGCAGTGAGTCGCCCCAGAACAATGAGCAGTTCTTC
cdr3_aa: CASSESPQNNEQFF
j_call: TRBJ2-1
d_call: .
cdr3_length: 14
clone_size: .
v_call: TRBV10-1

cdr3_nt: TGTGCCAGTAGTCCGGGGCTTCTGGGGAGGGCCAAAAACATTCAGTACTTC
cdr3_aa: CASSPGLLGRAKNIQYF
j_call: TRBJ2-4
d_call: .
cdr3_length: 17
clone_size: .
v_call: TRBV19

cdr3_nt: TGTGCCAGCAGGCGGAAGGGGGTGGGTAGCGGGGTGTCCTACGAGCAGTACTTC
cdr3_aa: CASRRKGVGSGVSYEQYF
j_call: TRBJ2-7
d_call: TRBD2
cdr3_length: 18
clone_size: .
v_call: TRBV28

cdr3_nt: TGTGCCAGCAGCCTTAGCGGGAGTCTTTCCTACAATGAGCAGTTCTTC
cdr3_aa: CASSLSGSLSYNEQFF
j_call: TRBJ2-1
d_call: TRBD2
cdr3_length: 16
clone_size: .
v_call: TRBV9

cdr3_nt: TGCGCCAGCAGCCTTAACACAGCTGCAACTAATGAAAAACTGTTTTTT
cdr3_aa: CASSLNTAATNEKLFF
j_call: TRBJ1-4
d_call: .
cdr3_length: 16
clone_size: .
v_call: TRBV5-1

cdr3_nt: TGTGCCTGGAGCGGAGGAGGATTTACGCAGTATTTT
cdr3_aa: CAWSGGGFTQYF
j_call: TRBJ2-3
d_call: .
cdr3_length: 12
clone_size: .
v_call: TRBV30

cdr3_nt: TGTGCCAGCAGCCAAAGTGAGAGGGCCGCGGAGATGAACACTGAAGCTTTCTTT
cdr3_aa: CASSQSERAAEMNTEAFF
j_call: TRBJ1-1
d_call: .
cdr3_length: 18
clone_size: .
v_call: TRBV4-2

cdr3_nt: TGCGCCAGCAGCTTTTCCGGGACAGGGGGCGCCGAGCAGTACTTC
cdr3_aa: CASSFSGTGGAEQYF
j_call: TRBJ2-7
d_call: TRBD1
cdr3_length: 15
clone_size: .
v_call: TRBV5-1

cdr3_nt: TGTGCCAGCAACCAAGGGAGACTCGGCGAGCAGTACTTC
cdr3_aa: CASNQGRLGEQYF
j_call: TRBJ2-7
d_call: .
cdr3_length: 13
clone_size: once
v_call: TRBV7-6

cdr3_nt: TGTGCCAGCAGCGCTACCCTAGCGGGAGGATACAATGAGCAGTTCTTC
cdr3_aa: CASSATLAGGYNEQFF
j_call: TRBJ2-1
d_call: TRBD2
cdr3_length: 16
clone_size: .
v_call: TRBV9

cdr3_nt: TGTGCCAGCAGGGGACTTCTTTACCCCACCATATATTTT
cdr3_aa: CASRGLLYPTIYF
j_call: TRBJ1-3
d_call: .
cdr3_length: 13
clone_size: .
v_call: TRBV6-6

cdr3_nt: TGCGCCAGCAGCTTGGACAAAGGCACAGATACGCAGTATTTT
cdr3_aa: CASSLDKGTDTQYF
j_call: TRBJ2-3
d_call: .
cdr3_length: 14
clone_size: .
v_call: TRBV5-1

cdr3_nt: TGTGCCAGCCGACTAGCGGGTACGGGGGCCAACGTCCTGACTTTC
cdr3_aa: CASRLAGTGANVLTF
j_call: TRBJ2-6
d_call: TRBD2
cdr3_length: 15
clone_size: once
v_call: TRBV2

cdr3_nt: TGTGCCAGCGGACCGGGACAGGGTTTCATCAGTGAGCAGTTCTTC
cdr3_aa: CASGPGQGFISEQFF
j_call: TRBJ2-1
d_call: TRBD1
cdr3_length: 15
clone_size: once
v_call: TRBV27

cdr3_nt: TGCAGCGTTGATCCCCCCGAACAGATTAGAGAGCGGGAGGGCCGTCACACCGGGGAGCTGTTTTTT
cdr3_aa: CSVDPPEQIREREGRHTGELFF
j_call: TRBJ2-2
d_call: TRBD2
cdr3_length: 22
clone_size: .
v_call: TRBV29-1

cdr3_nt: TGTGCCAGCAGCGTAGGGCAACCCCCAGAGTATGAGCAGTTCTTC
cdr3_aa: CASSVGQPPEYEQFF
j_call: TRBJ2-1
d_call: .
cdr3_length: 15
clone_size: .
v_call: TRBV9

cdr3_nt: TGTGCCAGCACCACGGGACTAGGCGACAATGAGCAGTTCTTC
cdr3_aa: CASTTGLGDNEQFF
j_call: TRBJ2-1
d_call: TRBD2
cdr3_length: 14
clone_size: .
v_call: TRBV11-2

cdr3_nt: TGCGCCAGCAGCTTGGTCGGACAGGGCTACGAGCAGTACTTC
cdr3_aa: CASSLVGQGYEQYF
j_call: TRBJ2-7
d_call: TRBD1
cdr3_length: 14
clone_size: .
v_call: TRBV5-1

cdr3_nt: TGCGCCAGCAGTGATCGGATGACCGAGCAGTACTTC
cdr3_aa: CASSDRMTEQYF
j_call: TRBJ2-7
d_call: .
cdr3_length: 12
clone_size: .
v_call: TRBV10-1

cdr3_nt: TGTGCCAGCAGCTCTAGCGGGAGGGCCGGTAATGAGCAGTTCTTC
cdr3_aa: CASSSSGRAGNEQFF
j_call: TRBJ2-1
d_call: TRBD2
cdr3_length: 15
clone_size: few
v_call: TRBV7-3

cdr3_nt: TGTGCCAGCAACCGACAGGAATATAATGAAAAACTGTTTTTT
cdr3_aa: CASNRQEYNEKLFF
j_call: TRBJ1-4
d_call: .
cdr3_length: 14
clone_size: .
v_call: TRBV6-1

cdr3_nt: TGTGCCACCAGCAGAGATCTGTTGTTAGACTCTGGAAACACCATATATTTT
cdr3_aa: CATSRDLLLDSGNTIYF
j_call: TRBJ1-3
d_call: .
cdr3_length: 17
clone_size: .
v_call: TRBV15

cdr3_nt: TGTGCCAGCTCTCTTGACAGCAACACTGAAGCTTTCTTT
cdr3_aa: CASSLDSNTEAFF
j_call: TRBJ1-1
d_call: .
cdr3_length: 13
clone_size: .
v_call: TRBV18